These T cell receptor beta chains were read from a single sample in a study of Graves' ophthalmopathy and Graves' hyperthyroidism. TCRdb re-called the multiplex PCR reads with MiXCR, one entry per CDR3 protein. The table includes hundreds of thousands of distinct CDR3 sequences, 22% detected once. The source material was peripheral blood. The receptors here all came from a woman younger than 35 with stable Graves' hyperthyroidism. Some clones in this sample may be carry-over from other donors' samples. Each CDR3 is given without its conserved first and last residue. A D gene is named only where the DNA matches it firmly. The size of a clone is reported for some rows only, either as once, few or many, or as a class for expanded clones.

CDR3 protein	V gene	J gene	D gene	clone size
SAILQGAYEQY	TRBV20-1	TRBJ2-7	TRBD1	few
ASSLGLGLGSNTGELF	TRBV5-1	TRBJ2-2	-	-
AISEWQGAGEQY	TRBV10-3	TRBJ2-7	TRBD1	many
ASSESPTGAGGTEAF	TRBV2	TRBJ1-1	TRBD1	many
ASSYLAGVGGETQY	TRBV6-5	TRBJ2-5	TRBD2	many
ASSLQGLRGNQPQH	TRBV6-5	TRBJ1-5	TRBD1	many
ASSSTSPGTGGESPLH	TRBV28	TRBJ1-6	TRBD1	many
ATSDHRDSTSYEQY	TRBV24-1	TRBJ2-7	TRBD1	-
ACQKNTEAF	TRBV30	TRBJ1-1	-	many
ASSYAAGVNTGELF	TRBV28	TRBJ2-2	TRBD2	few
SVYSGGVKNIQY	TRBV29-1	TRBJ2-4	TRBD2	-
ATSDSTGGSYEQY	TRBV24-1	TRBJ2-7	TRBD1	-
ASSGDRDGKTQY	TRBV7-2	TRBJ2-5	TRBD1	many
ASSYSPTGGIYEQY	TRBV6-5	TRBJ2-7	TRBD1	many
ASRVGARARNSPLH	TRBV6-1	TRBJ1-6	-	many
ASSPGTGSLNTEAF	TRBV18	TRBJ1-1	TRBD1	-
ASSSVVGPFNQETQY	TRBV5-6	TRBJ2-5	-	-